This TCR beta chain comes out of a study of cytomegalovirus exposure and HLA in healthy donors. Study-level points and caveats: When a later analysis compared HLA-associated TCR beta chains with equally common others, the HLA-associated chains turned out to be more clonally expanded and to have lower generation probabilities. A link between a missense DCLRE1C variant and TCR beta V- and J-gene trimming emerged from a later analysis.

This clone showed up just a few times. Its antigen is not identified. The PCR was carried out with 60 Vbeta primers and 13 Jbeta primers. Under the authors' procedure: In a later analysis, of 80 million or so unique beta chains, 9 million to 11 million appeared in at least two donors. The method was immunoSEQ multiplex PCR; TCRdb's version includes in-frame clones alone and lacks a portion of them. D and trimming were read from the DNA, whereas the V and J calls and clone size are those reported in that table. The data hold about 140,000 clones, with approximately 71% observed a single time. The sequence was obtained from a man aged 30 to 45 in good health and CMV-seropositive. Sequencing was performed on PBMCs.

CDR3 sequence reads: CASSWPGTGVIYEQYF. The CDR3 bases are TGTGCCAGCAGCTGGCCGGGGACAGGGGTGATCTACGAGCAGTACTTC. V and J are TRBV11-2 and TRBJ2-7; 10 bases align to TRBD1. V shed 4 bases and J 3 bases; nucleotides not matched to a gene: 9. The CDR3 loop spans 16 amino acids. Germline values: CDR1 SGHAT, CDR2 FQNNGV.